One and the same sample provided the 18 T cell receptor beta chains below, sequenced in a study of T-cell memory formation after mild COVID-19. In TCRdb, the 5' RACE reads were re-called with MiXCR into one record per CDR3 protein. Here the sample spans 340,000 or so distinct CDR3 sequences, 13% being singletons. The sample comprised PBMCs or a T cell subset sorted from them (not recorded which). These receptors were collected from a man aged 18 to 35 who had mild COVID-19 (a few samples of this study predate the infection). Cell type and time point are not known.

This chain joins TRBV6-5 and TRBJ2-7, with 9 bases identical to TRBD1. The CDR3 consists of 13 residues. The germline gives CDR1 MNHEY, CDR2 SVGAGI. Trimming at V came to 5 bases and at J to 4 bases, leaving 3 bases not matched to a gene. The CDR3 sequence: CASSKDRGYEQYF. In DNA, the CDR3 is TGTGCCAGCAGTAAAGACAGGGGGTACGAGCAGTACTTC.

This clonotype was detected only a few times. This chain uses TRBV4-3 with TRBJ2-3; D ambiguous. V was clipped by 0 bases and J by 0 bases, with 4 bases between them. Germline V gene lookup returns CDR1 LGHNA and CDR2 YSLEER. The length of the CDR3 is 14 residues. CDR3 amino acids: CASSQEYSTDTQYF. Here the CDR3 DNA reads TGCGCCAGCAGCCAAGAGTATAGCACAGATACGCAGTATTTT.

The rearrangement uses TRBV5-1 and TRBJ1-6; TRBD1 aligns across 7 bases. The length of the CDR3 is 17 residues. Germline assignment: CDR1 SGHRS and CDR2 YFSETQ. The V gene end was trimmed by 4 bases and the J gene end by 1 base; junction bases not matched to a gene: 8. The CDR3 DNA reads TGCGCCAGCAGCCCGGACGGCAGGGGGTCCTATAATTCACCCCTCCACTTT. Translated, it gives CASSPDGRGSYNSPLHF.

The table lists this clonotype with many counts. The V call is TRBV5-1, the J call TRBJ2-7, with D uncertain. This CDR3 has 14 residues. Germline CDR1 SGHRS, CDR2 YFSETQ. The germline V and J ends were trimmed by 2 bases and 0 bases, with 9 bases remaining between them. DNA for the CDR3: TGCGCCAGCAGCTTAGGGCAGGCCTCCTACGAGCAGTACTTC. Translated, it gives CASSLGQASYEQYF.

The rearrangement joins TRBV5-1 to TRBJ2-2, with 7 bases aligning to TRBD2. The length of the CDR3 is 13 residues. Germline CDR1 and CDR2: SGHRS and YFSETQ. V shed 10 bases, J shed 1 base, and the junction held 4 bases outside the gene matches. The CDR3 sequence is CAAGDENTGELFF. CDR3 nucleotide sequence: TGCGCCGCGGGGGACGAGAACACCGGGGAGCTGTTTTTT.

The CDR3 DNA is TGTGCCAGCCGGACAGGGCAAATGAGCGAAGCTTTCTTT. This encodes CASRTGQMSEAFF. J is TRBJ1-1 and V is TRBV19, with TRBD1 identical over 8 bases. The junction had 11 bases not matched to a gene; V was cut back by 9 bases and J by 8 bases. Per germline, CDR1 LNHDA and CDR2 SQIVND (reference sequence). CDR3 length: 13 residues.

V is TRBV10-3 and J is TRBJ1-3; D ambiguous. The germline V gene has CDR1 ENHRY and CDR2 SYGVKD. V lost 11 bases and J 0 bases, leaving 8 bases between the germline ends. CDR3 length: 12 residues. CDR3 residues: CALGPSGNTIYF. Written as DNA, the CDR3 is TGTGCCCTCGGGCCCTCTGGAAACACCATATATTTT.

This clonotype turned up a few times. This chain joins TRBV2 and TRBJ1-1; maybe TRBD1 (6 bases). The germline V and J ends were trimmed by 0 bases and 2 bases, with 19 bases remaining between them. The length of the CDR3 is 18 residues. CDR1 and CDR2 from the germline V gene are SNHLY and FYNNEI. Here the CDR3 DNA reads TGTGCCAGCAGTGAAGCGCTTCTGGGGGGCTCAGGCAACACTGAAGCTTTCTTT. Protein product: CASSEALLGGSGNTEAFF. Complete variable domain (other parts from reference TRBV2 and TRBJ1-1): EPEVTQTPSHQVTQMGQEVILRCVPISNHLYFYWYRQILGQKVEFLVSFYNNEISEKSEIFDDQFSVERPDGSNFTLKIRSTKLEDSAMYFCASSEALLGGSGNTEAFFGQGTRLTVV.

This clonotype has more than one count but fewer than ten. J is TRBJ2-2 and V is TRBV4-3, with 8 bases aligning to TRBD1. V shed 1 base and J 7 bases; nucleotides not matched to a gene: 8. CDR1 and CDR2 (germline): LGHNA, YSLEER. The CDR3 has 16 residues. The CDR3 nucleotides are TGCGCCAGCAGCCAAGCCAAAGGACAGGGTGGCGGGGAGCTGTTTTTT. Its protein product is CASSQAKGQGGGELFF.

This clonotype was seen at least ten times. The chain recombines TRBV5-1 with TRBJ1-5; D unresolved. CDR3 size: 16 residues. Per the germline V gene, CDR1 is SGHRS and CDR2 is YFSETQ. The germline V and J ends were trimmed by 4 bases and 8 bases, with 22 bases remaining between them. The CDR3, as DNA: TGCGCCAGCAGCCCCGGCGCCATATTGGATGGGGAGCCCCAGCATTTT. Translation gives CASSPGAILDGEPQHF.

This clonotype came up a few times. The chain carries TRBV4-3 and TRBJ2-1; tentative D call: TRBD2 (5 bases). Germline lookup yields CDR1 LGHNA and CDR2 YSLEER. The CDR3 extends over 18 amino acids. Trimming pared 0 bases from V and 3 bases from J, leaving 18 bases between. Here the CDR3 DNA reads TGCGCCAGCAGCCAAGATTTAGCCGTACTAGGGAACTACAATGAGCAGTTCTTC. Translated: CASSQDLAVLGNYNEQFF.

CDR3 loop: CASSQAGGGVNQPQHF. In nucleotides, the CDR3 is TGTGCCAGCAGCCAAGCGGGCGGCGGAGTCAATCAGCCCCAGCATTTT. The chain combines TRBV4-2 with TRBJ1-5; no definite D call. This CDR3 contains 16 residues. Germline V lookup: CDR1 LGHNA, CDR2 YNFKEQ. V was trimmed by 1 base and J by 3 bases, leaving 13 bases between them.

This clonotype was detected only a few times. This chain links TRBV10-3 with TRBJ2-7; perhaps TRBD1 as D (6 bases). Germline V lookup: CDR1 ENHRY, CDR2 SYGVKD. This CDR3 comprises 12 residues. The CDR3 here is CAIGDRNHEQYV. For the CDR3, the DNA is TGTGCCATCGGTGACAGGAACCACGAGCAGTACGTC.

The chain combines TRBV20-1 with TRBJ1-2; D is possibly TRBD1 (5 bases). Per germline, CDR1 DFQATT and CDR2 SNEGSKA (reference sequence). CDR3 size: 13 residues. Trimming took 8 bases from V and 6 from J, leaving 19 bases between them. For the CDR3, the DNA is TGCAGTATGCTAGGGTGGGGCCCGGATGGCTACACCTTC. It yields the protein CSMLGWGPDGYTF.

This clonotype was observed a handful of times. The V and J genes are TRBV6-6 and TRBJ1-1; D uncertain. Germline V lookup: CDR1 MNHNY, CDR2 SVGAGI (reference sequence). The CDR3 is 14 residues long. Trimming removed 4 bases at V and 1 base at J, with 10 bases between. CDR3 DNA: TGTGCCAGCAGTTTGTCCATATCGAACACTGAAGCTTTCTTT. Amino acids: CASSLSISNTEAFF.

This chain links TRBV18 with TRBJ2-7; D is undetermined. The germline V and J ends were trimmed by 2 bases and 5 bases, with 7 bases remaining between them. This CDR3 comprises 12 residues. CDR1 and CDR2 from the germline V gene are KGHSH and LQKENI. The CDR3 reads CASSPGRNEQYF. The CDR3, as DNA: TGTGCCAGCTCACCAGGTAGGAACGAGCAGTACTTC.

About this clonotype itself: The junction and the germline gene differ at one end; a read error may be behind it. The chain employs TRBV5-1 and TRBJ2-7, with 9 nucleotides matching TRBD1. Germline values: CDR1 SGHRS, CDR2 YFSETQ. CDR3 size: 12 residues. CDR3 in DNA: TGCGCCAGCAGCTTAACCGGGACAGGGCTTGTCTTC. As protein: CASSLTGTGLVF. The full variable domain, completed using reference TRBV5-1 and TRBJ2-7, is KAGVTQTPRYLIKTRGQQVTLSCSPISGHRSVSWYQQTPGQGLQFLFEYFSETQRNKGNFPGRFSGRQFSNSRSEMNVSTLELGDSALYLCASSLTGTGLVFGPGTRLTVT.

The chain joins TRBV5-5 to TRBJ1-2; D might be TRBD1 (6 bases). CDR1 is SGHKS and CDR2 is YYEKEE in the germline V gene (reference sequence). The V end lost 1 base, the J end lost 4 bases, and 17 bases lay between the germline ends. This CDR3 is built from 16 residues. Written as DNA, the CDR3 is TGTGCCAGCAGCTTGACCTACAGGGCTTCGGCCTATGGCTACACCTTC. It translates to CASSLTYRASAYGYTF.